This T cell receptor beta chain was identified in a study of blood T cell repertoires in COVID-19. Germline CDR1 and CDR2: LGHDT and YNNKEL (reference sequence). V was pared by 4 bases and J by 3 bases, with 12 bases of the junction left unmatched. This CDR3 is built from 17 residues. Under the authors' procedure: The assay estimated nucleated cells by amplifying reference gene primers. Assay used: immunoSEQ multiplex PCR; TCRdb lists only in-frame clones, some missing. V and J calls and clone size are those listed in that table; D and trimming were worked out from the DNA. The data contain around 100,000 clones, 70% to 80% of them singletons.

This TCR was recovered from a man between 65 and 85 years old with active or convalescent COVID-19. This chain uses TRBV3-1 (or the pseudogene TRBV3-2) with TRBJ2-1, with 7 bases fitting TRBD1. Sequencing was done on a sample of peripheral blood. CDR3 protein: CASSLLGGSGGYNEQFF. Written as DNA, the CDR3 is TGTGCCAGCAGCCTCCTTGGGGGTTCAGGGGGCTACAATGAGCAGTTCTTC.